One and the same sample provided the 15 T cell receptor beta chains below, sequenced in a study of blood T cell repertoires in COVID-19. Here immunoSEQ multiplex PCR was the method, and the copy in TCRdb shows in-frame clones only, minus some. The sample shows roughly 220,000 clones, over 75% of them seen only once. The sequenced sample consisted of PBMCs or T cells enriched from blood (not recorded which). The receptors shown here come from a woman under 30 in a cohort exposed to, infected with or recovered from COVID-19 (not recorded which).

V usage is TRBV2 and J usage is TRBJ2-5; D possibly corresponds to TRBD1 (5 bases). The germline gives CDR1 SNHLY, CDR2 FYNNEI. This CDR3 has 14 residues. V was trimmed by 7 bases and J by 4 bases, leaving 16 bases between them. The CDR3, as DNA: TGTGCCAGCACTCAAGGGGTAGCCGGAGAGACCCAGTACTTC. Amino acids: CASTQGVAGETQYF.

V usage is TRBV13 and J usage is TRBJ2-7, with D maybe TRBD1 (6 bases). Trimming removed 5 bases from V and 3 bases from J, with 17 bases in between. The CDR3 has 15 residues. The germline V gene encodes CDR1 PRHDT and CDR2 FYEKMQ (reference sequence). CDR3 region: CASSAQQGLFYEQYF. CDR3 DNA sequence: TGTGCCAGCAGCGCCCAGCAGGGGCTGTTCTACGAGCAGTACTTC.

The chain carries TRBV28 and TRBJ1-4; TRBD1 aligns across 10 bases. CDR1 is MDHEN and CDR2 is SYDVKM in the germline V gene. The length of the CDR3 is 16 residues. J was trimmed by 6 bases and V by 4 bases; bases with no gene match: 8. The CDR3 loop is CASSSGSDRGYEKLFF. The CDR3 DNA reads as TGTGCCAGCAGTTCCGGTTCGGACAGGGGGTATGAAAAACTGTTTTTT.

CDR3 DNA: TGTGCCACCAACCCGACAGAGAACACTGAAGCTTTCTTT. Translating it yields CATNPTENTEAFF. The chain is built from TRBV15 and TRBJ1-1; D might be TRBD1 (5 bases). Germline CDR1 LNHNV, CDR2 YYDKDF (reference sequence). Between the trimmed V and J ends, which lost 7 bases and 1 base, there was a span of 10 bases. CDR3 length: 13 residues.

The chain recombines TRBV6-5 with TRBJ1-6; 7 nucleotides agree with TRBD1. Germline V gene data show CDR1 as MNHEY and CDR2 as SVGAGI. CDR3 length: 16 amino acids. V dropped 2 bases and J dropped 6; count of bases not matched to a gene: 7. The CDR3 DNA reads TGTGCCAGCAGTTACAACCCGACAGGGCGTAATTCACCCCTCCACTTT. It specifies CASSYNPTGRNSPLHF.

V usage is TRBV7-3 and J usage is TRBJ1-2; possibly TRBD1 for D (5 bases). The CDR3 loop spans 15 amino acids. V lost 5 bases, J lost 4 bases, and 17 bases lay in between. In germline, CDR1 is SGHTA, CDR2 FQGTGA. Written as DNA, the CDR3 is TGTGCCAGCAGCCCCCCCCTCCAGGGTGTCTATGGCTACACCTTC. This gives the protein CASSPPLQGVYGYTF.

The CDR3 reads CASRKDTPTASPLHF. CDR3 nucleotides: TGTGCCAGCAGAAAGGACACCCCTACGGCATCACCCCTCCACTTT. This sequence joins TRBV6-5 and TRBJ1-6, with D possibly TRBD1 on 5 matching bases. V was trimmed by 6 bases and J by 10 bases, leaving 19 bases between them. The length of the CDR3 is 15 residues. CDR1 is MNHEY, CDR2 SVGAGI, per germline.

V gene TRBV28 combines with J gene TRBJ1-5, with D unresolved. The CDR3 consists of 16 residues. Germline V gene sequence: CDR1 MDHEN, CDR2 SYDVKM. V was trimmed by 1 base and J by 1 base, leaving 11 bases between them. This chain's CDR3 is CASSLLWGGSNQPQHF. The CDR3 coding sequence is TGTGCCAGCAGTTTATTGTGGGGAGGGAGCAATCAGCCCCAGCATTTT.

The chain uses TRBV12-5 and TRBJ1-2, with no clear D. CDR1 and CDR2 (germline): LGHNT, FRNRAP. Between the trimmed V and J ends, which lost 3 bases and 3 bases, there was a span of 11 bases. The CDR3 is 14 amino acids. The CDR3 DNA is TGTGCTAGTGGTTTATCACGACAATACTATGGCTACACCTTC. Translating gives CASGLSRQYYGYTF.

The genes are TRBV7-9 and TRBJ2-3; 8 bases fit TRBD2. This CDR3 has 17 amino acids. Germline CDR1 is SEHNR and CDR2 is FQNEAQ (reference sequence). Trimming cost V 2 bases and J 3 bases; bases outside gene matches: 10. As DNA, the CDR3 is TGTGCCAGCAGCTTAAGTACGACTAGCGCACAAACAGATACGCAGTATTTT. This translates into CASSLSTTSAQTDTQYF.

The chain joins TRBV30 to TRBJ2-3; no firm D call. The CDR3 is made up of 14 amino acids. CDR1 GTSNPN and CDR2 SVGIG come from the germline V gene (reference sequence). Deletions cut 0 bases from V and 1 base from J, with 8 bases between. CDR3 sequence: CAWSVAYGTDTQYF. CDR3 coding DNA: TGTGCCTGGAGTGTAGCCTATGGCACAGATACGCAGTATTTT.

This chain joins TRBV24-1 and TRBJ2-5; 8 bases fit TRBD2. In germline, CDR1 is KGHDR, CDR2 SFDVKD. The CDR3 spans 15 residues. Germline trimming cut 4 bases from V and 5 bases from J; bases unmatched to any gene: 8. The CDR3 sequence: CATSEPTSVGETQYF. For the CDR3, the DNA is TGTGCCACCAGTGAGCCGACTAGCGTTGGGGAGACCCAGTACTTC.

This clone was detected only once. The rearrangement uses TRBV5-8 and TRBJ2-7; 9 nucleotides match TRBD2. With V trimmed by 1 base and J by 3 bases, 5 bases remained unmatched. The length of the CDR3 is 15 residues. Germline assignment: CDR1 SGHTS and CDR2 YDEGEE. The CDR3 region has the DNA TGTGCCAGCAGCTTGATCGAGACTAGCGGCTACGAGCAGTACTTC. Its protein is CASSLIETSGYEQYF.

The genes are TRBV6-5 and TRBJ2-1, with D perhaps matching TRBD2 (5 bases). The CDR3 is 13 residues long. Germline CDR1 reads MNHEY; CDR2 reads SVGAGI. With 0 bases removed from V and 5 bases from J, the gap between germline ends came to 5 bases. The DNA of the CDR3 is TGTGCCAGCAGTTACTCTAGCGACAATGAGCAGTTCTTC. This sequence encodes CASSYSSDNEQFF.

The chain joins TRBV6-5 to TRBJ2-7; TRBD2 is a possible D gene (5 bases). V shed 5 bases and J shed 0 bases, with 11 bases lying between them. CDR3 length: 14 residues. CDR1 is MNHEY and CDR2 is SVGAGI in the germline V gene. The CDR3: CASSLMEASYEQYF. The DNA for the CDR3 is TGTGCCAGCAGTCTGATGGAGGCCTCCTACGAGCAGTACTTC.